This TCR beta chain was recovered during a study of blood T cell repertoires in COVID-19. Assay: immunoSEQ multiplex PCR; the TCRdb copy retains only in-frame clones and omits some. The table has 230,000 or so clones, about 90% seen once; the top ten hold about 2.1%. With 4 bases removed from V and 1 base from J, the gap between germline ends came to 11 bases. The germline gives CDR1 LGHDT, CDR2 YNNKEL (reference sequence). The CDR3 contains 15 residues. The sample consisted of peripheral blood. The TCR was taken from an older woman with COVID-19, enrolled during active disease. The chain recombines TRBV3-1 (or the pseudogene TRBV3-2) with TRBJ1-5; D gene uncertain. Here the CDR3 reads CASSPGGGSNQPQHF. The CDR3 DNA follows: TGTGCCAGCAGCCCGGGAGGCGGGAGCAATCAGCCCCAGCATTTT.